This entry lists 25 T cell receptor beta chains sequenced from one sample in a study of cytomegalovirus exposure and HLA in healthy donors. PCR primers comprised 60 Vbeta and 13 Jbeta primers. The table came from immunoSEQ multiplex PCR; TCRdb's copy has only in-frame clones and leaves some out. The sample yields around 260,000 clones, over 70% seen once. The specimen sequenced was PBMCs. These TCRs come from a girl between 2 and 10 years old in good health and CMV-seronegative.

There are a few counts of this clone. Here the CDR3 reads CASRQNTEAFF. The CDR3, as DNA: TGTGCCAGCAGACAGAACACTGAAGCTTTCTTT. The rearrangement links TRBV6-5 to TRBJ1-1; no clear D. CDR1 is MNHEY, CDR2 SVGAGI, per germline. The CDR3 length is 11 residues. Deletions cut 6 bases from V and 1 base from J, with 3 bases between.

The rearrangement joins TRBV30 to TRBJ2-2, with D perhaps TRBD2 (6 bases). The V end lost 7 bases, the J end lost 0 bases, and 9 bases lay between the germline ends. This CDR3 region has 13 residues. Germline V CDR1 and CDR2: GTSNPN, SVGIG (reference sequence). The CDR3 nucleotides read TGTGCCTCTAGCGTTCCGAACACCGGGGAGCTGTTTTTT. Encoded protein: CASSVPNTGELFF.

The chain recombines TRBV27 with TRBJ2-3; TRBD2 is a possible D gene (6 bases). The CDR3 runs to 15 residues. The V end was cut by 6 bases, the J end by 2 bases, with 15 bases between. Germline CDR1 is MNHEY and CDR2 is SMNVEV (reference sequence). CDR3 sequence reads: CASSGRETLTDTQYF. The CDR3 nucleotides read TGTGCCAGCAGCGGGCGGGAAACCCTCACAGATACGCAGTATTTT.

The table lists this clone with a few counts. The CDR3 spells CATSRMTGRSYNSPLHF. CDR3 nucleotides: TGTGCCACCAGCAGGATGACAGGTCGTTCCTATAATTCACCCCTCCACTTT. The V gene is TRBV15, the J gene TRBJ1-6, with TRBD1 as a possible D gene (6 bases). The V end was cut by 3 bases, the J end by 1 base, with 13 bases between. The CDR3 sequence is 17 residues long. Per the germline V gene, CDR1 is LNHNV and CDR2 is YYDKDF (reference sequence).

The J gene is TRBJ2-3, the V gene TRBV14; the match to TRBD1 covers 7 bases. The CDR3 spans 17 residues. The J segment lost 0 bases and the V segment lost 3 bases, leaving 9 bases of the junction unmatched. Germline V gene data show CDR1 as SGHDN and CDR2 as FVKESK. CDR3 sequence (DNA): TGTGCCAGCAGCCACCAGGCCGGGACAGCGAGCACAGATACGCAGTATTTT. This translates into CASSHQAGTASTDTQYF. Full variable domain (rest looked up from reference TRBV14 and TRBJ2-3): EAGVTQFPSHSVIEKGQTVTLRCDPISGHDNLYWYRRVMGKEIKFLLHFVKESKQDESGMPNNRFLAERTGGTYSTLKVQPAELEDSGVYFCASSHQAGTASTDTQYFGPGTRLTVL.

The CDR3 loop reads CASAGAWADTQYF. CDR3 sequence (DNA): TGTGCCAGCGCGGGGGCTTGGGCAGATACGCAGTATTTT. V usage is TRBV6-5 and J usage is TRBJ2-3; D is possibly TRBD2 (7 bases). Trimming stripped 8 bases from V and 4 bases from J, with 13 bases between. The CDR3 loop spans 13 amino acids. The germline V gene has CDR1 MNHEY and CDR2 SVGAGI.

This clone was counted a few times. The V call is TRBV5-6, the J call TRBJ1-2; tentative D call: TRBD1 (5 bases). CDR1 and CDR2 (germline): SGHDT, YYEEEE. Trimming stripped 0 bases from V and 2 bases from J, with 11 bases between. The length of the CDR3 is 15 residues. CDR3 sequence reads: CASSLVGEGNYGYTF. The DNA for the CDR3 is TGTGCCAGCAGCTTGGTGGGGGAGGGGAACTATGGCTACACCTTC.

Here the CDR3 DNA reads TGTGCCAGCAGTCACCTAAATACTAACTATGGCTACACCTTC. It yields the protein CASSHLNTNYGYTF. The V and J genes are TRBV6-5 and TRBJ1-2; D gene unclear. CDR3 length: 14 amino acids. With 5 bases removed from V and 0 bases from J, the gap between germline ends came to 10 bases. Germline V gene sequence: CDR1 MNHEY, CDR2 SVGAGI.

CDR3 in DNA: TGTGCCAGCAGCCCGACAGGGGGCGCATCCAAAAACATTCAGTACTTC. Translation gives CASSPTGGASKNIQYF. This sequence joins TRBV5-4 and TRBJ2-4, with 10 bases lining up with TRBD1. Per germline, CDR1 SGHNT and CDR2 YYREEE (reference sequence). CDR3 size: 16 residues. Trimming removed 4 bases from V and 2 bases from J; junction bases left unmatched: 6.

V is TRBV5-6 and J is TRBJ2-1, with 9 bases aligning to TRBD2. This CDR3 is 15 amino acids long. Germline-derived CDR1 and CDR2 are SGHDT and YYEEEE. Unmatched junction bases numbered 3, after V lost 4 bases and J lost 1 base. The CDR3: CASSPGLASYNEQFF. CDR3 coding DNA: TGTGCCAGCAGCCCCGGACTAGCGTCCTACAATGAGCAGTTCTTC.

The chain joins TRBV6-1 to TRBJ2-5; D is unclear. The better agreement between TRBJ2-7 and the DNA end casts doubt on the J call. The CDR3 has 13 amino acids. Germline V gives CDR1 MNHNS, CDR2 SASEGT. Written as DNA, the CDR3 is TGTGCCAGCAGGGAGAACGAGGTTGACGAGCAGTACTTC. Encoded protein: CASRENEVDEQYF.

The chain is built from TRBV5-1 and TRBJ2-7; 13 bases are shared with TRBD2. The V gene end was trimmed by 0 bases and the J gene end by 5 bases; junction bases not matched to a gene: 5. CDR3 length: 16 amino acids. The germline V gene encodes CDR1 SGHRS and CDR2 YFSETQ. The CDR3 region is CASSLGLAGGRDEQYF. The CDR3 DNA sequence: TGCGCCAGCAGCTTGGGACTAGCGGGGGGACGAGACGAGCAGTACTTC. The full variable domain, completed using reference TRBV5-1 and TRBJ2-7, is KAGVTQTPRYLIKTRGQQVTLSCSPISGHRSVSWYQQTPGQGLQFLFEYFSETQRNKGNFPGRFSGRQFSNSRSEMNVSTLELGDSALYLCASSLGLAGGRDEQYFGPGTRLTVT.

DNA for the CDR3: TGCAGCGTTGAGTTCCCAAGTCTAACTGGTGGCTACACCTTC. The encoded protein is CSVEFPSLTGGYTF. The V call is TRBV29-1, the J call TRBJ1-2; no firm D call. V lost 3 bases to trimming and J lost 7 bases, with 18 bases between them. The CDR3 is 14 residues long. Germline assignment: CDR1 SQVTM and CDR2 ANQGSEA.

The chain employs TRBV19 and TRBJ2-1, with TRBD1 matching 9 bases. V was clipped by 6 bases and J by 8 bases; unmatched bases: 5. Germline-derived CDR1 and CDR2 are LNHDA and SQIVND (reference sequence). The CDR3 sequence is 13 residues long. CDR3 sequence reads: CASSTDRGDEQFF. CDR3 DNA sequence: TGTGCCAGTAGCACGGACAGGGGTGATGAGCAGTTCTTC.

J is TRBJ1-2 and V is TRBV2; D ambiguous. V lost 6 bases and J 8 bases, leaving 13 bases between the germline ends. CDR1 is SNHLY, CDR2 FYNNEI, per germline. This CDR3 comprises 12 residues. The DNA of the CDR3 is TGTGCCAGCAGGTACCCGACGGGGGGCTACACCTTC. Amino acids: CASRYPTGGYTF. Together with reference TRBV2 and TRBJ1-2, the CDR3 gives the full variable domain: EPEVTQTPSHQVTQMGQEVILRCVPISNHLYFYWYRQILGQKVEFLVSFYNNEISEKSEIFDDQFSVERPDGSNFTLKIRSTKLEDSAMYFCASRYPTGGYTFGSGTRLTVV.

This clone was picked up a small number of times. J is TRBJ2-1 and V is TRBV6-5, with 7 positions matching TRBD2. Germline V gene lookup returns CDR1 MNHEY and CDR2 SVGAGI. J lost 7 bases, V lost 4 bases, and 4 bases had no gene match. The CDR3 is 13 residues long. In nucleotides, the CDR3 is TGTGCCAGCAGTTGGGCTAGCGGAAATGAGCAGTTCTTC. This gives the protein CASSWASGNEQFF.

The chain joins TRBV7-9 to TRBJ1-4, with D possibly TRBD1 on 5 matching bases. Germline V gene lookup returns CDR1 SEHNR and CDR2 FQNEAQ (reference sequence). The V and J ends lost 4 bases and 8 bases respectively, with 14 bases between them. This CDR3 has 14 residues. CDR3 sequence reads: CASSSNPNREKLFF. CDR3 DNA sequence: TGTGCCAGCAGCTCCAACCCCAACAGGGAAAAACTGTTTTTT.

J is TRBJ1-5 and V is TRBV5-6, with a tentative D call TRBD1 (5 bases). Germline CDR1 is SGHDT and CDR2 is YYEEEE. The CDR3 has 13 residues. V lost 2 bases and J 9 bases, leaving 12 bases between the germline ends. The CDR3 is CASSFAGKGPQHF. The CDR3 DNA reads as TGTGCCAGCAGCTTTGCAGGGAAAGGGCCCCAGCATTTT.

V is TRBV9 and J is TRBJ2-3; a weak D match, TRBD1 (5 bases). The length of the CDR3 is 16 residues. Trimming removed 2 bases from V and 0 bases from J, with 13 bases in between. The germline V gene encodes CDR1 SGDLS and CDR2 YYNGEE. The DNA for the CDR3 is TGTGCCAGCAGCGTCGCGCAGGGTGGTAGCACAGATACGCAGTATTTT. This translates into CASSVAQGGSTDTQYF.

J is TRBJ2-2 and V is TRBV7-3, with 7 bases fitting TRBD1. Germline assignment: CDR1 SGHTA and CDR2 FQGTGA. V lost 5 bases to trimming and J lost 3 bases; unmatched junction nucleotides: 3. This CDR3 region has 14 residues. The CDR3 nucleotides read TGTGCCAGCAGCACCGACAGGGACACCGGGGAGCTGTTTTTT. It yields the protein CASSTDRDTGELFF. The entire variable domain, with the rest obtained from reference TRBV7-3 and TRBJ2-2, is as follows: GAGVSQTPSNKVTEKGKYVELRCDPISGHTALYWYRQSLGQGPEFLIYFQGTGAADDSGLPNDRFFAVRPEGSVSTLKIQRTERGDSAVYLCASSTDRDTGELFFGEGSRLTVL.

This clone has more than one count but fewer than ten. The chain couples TRBV6-5 to TRBJ2-3; D perhaps matches TRBD2 (5 bases). Trimming pared 7 bases from V and 0 bases from J, leaving 11 bases between. This CDR3 is 14 amino acids long. Germline values: CDR1 MNHEY, CDR2 SVGAGI. CDR3 in amino acids: CASKRGFSTDTQYF. CDR3 coding DNA: TGTGCCAGCAAACGGGGTTTTAGCACAGATACGCAGTATTTT.

The rearrangement uses TRBV5-8 and TRBJ2-3, with 8 bases matching TRBD2. The CDR3 loop spans 16 amino acids. Per germline, CDR1 SGHTS and CDR2 YDEGEE. V dropped 2 bases and J dropped 2; count of bases not matched to a gene: 7. The CDR3 region is CASSFLTSGDTDTQYF. The DNA for the CDR3 is TGTGCCAGCAGCTTCCTTACTAGCGGAGACACAGATACGCAGTATTTT. The full variable domain, in which reference TRBV5-8 and TRBJ2-3 provide the parts outside the CDR3, is EAGVTQSPTHLIKTRGQQATLRCSPISGHTSVYWYQQALGLGLQFLLWYDEGEERNRGNFPPRFSGRQFPNYSSELNVNALELEDSALYLCASSFLTSGDTDTQYFGPGTRLTVL.

A few counts support this clone. The V call is TRBV19, the J call TRBJ1-5; D possibly corresponds to TRBD1 (6 bases). Germline loops: CDR1 LNHDA, CDR2 SQIVND (reference sequence). Trimming removed 6 bases from V and 6 bases from J, with 18 bases in between. CDR3 size: 15 residues. DNA of the CDR3: TGTGCCAGTAGGGCATCCGACAGGTTAGGTCAGCCCCAGCATTTT. Translation gives CASRASDRLGQPQHF.

The CDR3 DNA is TGTGCCAGCTCAGATCGGGGGGACACCGGGGAGCTGTTTTTT. This translates into CASSDRGDTGELFF. The V and J genes are TRBV2 and TRBJ2-2; 7 positions match TRBD2. The J segment lost 3 bases and the V segment lost 8 bases, leaving 6 bases of the junction unmatched. The CDR3 length is 14 residues. Looked up from germline, CDR1 is SNHLY and CDR2 is FYNNEI. Supplemented by reference TRBV2 and TRBJ2-2, the full variable domain reads EPEVTQTPSHQVTQMGQEVILRCVPISNHLYFYWYRQILGQKVEFLVSFYNNEISEKSEIFDDQFSVERPDGSNFTLKIRSTKLEDSAMYFCASSDRGDTGELFFGEGSRLTVL.

The chain combines TRBV29-1 with TRBJ1-1, with D tentatively TRBD1 (5 bases). The V end was cut by 0 bases, the J end by 7 bases, with 15 bases between. In germline, CDR1 is SQVTM, CDR2 ANQGSEA. The CDR3 has 14 amino acids. The chain's CDR3 is CSVEEGPGGSEAFF. The CDR3 region has the DNA TGCAGCGTTGAAGAAGGGCCGGGGGGGAGTGAAGCTTTCTTT.